Sequencing of this T cell receptor (beta chain) was carried out in a study of cytomegalovirus exposure and HLA in healthy donors (TCRdb year 2017). Notes on the research overall: An earlier analysis of under 600 of the donors reported approximately 270 Gb of sequence data and roughly 110 million unique TCR beta sequences from 150 million to 200 million T cells. Donor age, sex, ethnicity and CMV serostatus were compiled alongside the repertoire data. About 5 DR-DQ haplotypes were handled as single units for association and clustering, since linkage in the cohort was strong. The study profiled the T cell repertoires of some 610 subjects by immunosequencing and related them to cytomegalovirus serostatus. A later analysis re-analyzed previously published TCR beta repertoires from approximately 700 donors and added high-resolution HLA genotyping to study TCR occurrence patterns. An early release covering about 600 HLA-typed donors comprised roughly 300 gigabases of sequencing data and 85 million to 100 million unique TCR sequences. Both class I and class II loci were covered by HLA typing, at four-digit resolution. The genetic ancestry cluster associated with self-reported Caucasian donors included over 80% of the 398 genotyped donors. Every repertoire in the discovery cohort had been generated on one and the same sequencing platform. Typing coverage differed by locus: A, B, C, DRB1 and DQB1 were typed in roughly 620-640 donors, DQA1 in approximately 520, DPA1 in approximately 600, and DPB1 in about 450. Besides the first cohort of roughly 700 subjects, a separate validation cohort made up of roughly 120 different subjects was used. On average, roughly 240,000 unique TCR beta nucleotide sequences were sequenced per donor among several hundred genotyped donors of the cohort, with 15% to 20% of those sequences being non-productive. The study aimed to test whether cataloging public T cell receptors could reveal signatures of past pathogen exposure. In the later analysis, no new phenotypic data were used to find candidate immune exposures; instead, reliance was placed on TCR beta sequences and their occurrence across donors. An earlier analysis of some 500 of the donors applied high-throughput TCR beta sequencing to assess whether each TCR beta V gene segment acted as functional or pseudogenic. Genome-wide SNP genotypes for about 55% of the roughly 670 donors were used in a later genetic analysis, which treated that subset as a discovery cohort. The study combined high-throughput TCR immunosequencing, statistical association of individual TCRs with disease status, and machine learning to predict cytomegalovirus infection status. Broad study findings and their caveats: Because counts were too low, roughly 16 rarely observed V segments, including chromosome 9 orphons, were left out of the earlier analysis of a few hundred of the donors. In vitro tests confirmed that three of the cytomegalovirus-associated TCR beta chains recognize cytomegalovirus antigens. Sequencing depth was assumed to be roughly uniform across donors in the presence/absence analyses, though that assumption may not hold. Assigning TCR associations to individual alleles was difficult when HLA alleles, especially DR and DQ, strongly co-occurred. Correlated functional status among segregating V segments might be attributable to linkage disequilibrium, but an unknown experimental factor could not be ruled out. In an earlier analysis of some 500 of the donors, most TCR beta V segments appeared in productive rearrangements about 87% or about 30% of the time, broadly matching IMGT annotations. According to a later analysis, TCR association rates differed among HLA loci, with DRB1 alleles showing the most associated TCRs and HLA-C alleles showing the fewest. A cluster of highly shared sequence variants was judged likely to represent a technical artifact of the sequencing pipeline. V-gene and J-gene trimming of TCR beta chains was associated with a missense DCLRE1C variant in a later genetic analysis, and the association was replicated in an independent cohort. The study listed 150 to 200 TCR beta chains as associated with cytomegalovirus. In a later analysis, most CMV-associated TCR beta chains were found to appear HLA-restricted, with HLA associations seemingly driven largely by CMV exposure. A further reported finding was that TCR beta sequences accurately predicted the HLA-A and HLA-B alleles for most subjects in the first cohort. This cohort had only TCR beta chains sequenced, and the lack of alpha or paired-chain data limited which features could be detected. Several of the top co-occurrence clusters appeared to be linked to parvovirus B19, influenza, CMV and Epstein-Barr virus, according to a later analysis. While some public TCRs were present in many individuals, most TCR sequences turned up only very rarely across donors. In a later analysis, HLA-associated TCR beta chains showed more clonal expansion and lower generation probabilities than non-associated chains that were equally common. A later genetic analysis reported fewer N-insertions in productive TCRs among donors in an Asian-associated ancestry cluster than the roughly 640-donor mean. According to the authors, the approach could potentially be generalized to other disease states and immunological phenotypes. Immune exposure information for the cohort was limited to CMV serostatus. Cytomegalovirus status was reported to be diagnosed by the classifier with high specificity and sensitivity in both the original and validation cohorts. Because the 87-base-pair reads could not distinguish some IMGT-functional V segments, including TRBV6-2 and TRBV6-3, those segments were excluded. Because HLA typing was missing for some donors at each locus, association tests included only the typed subset. Specific HLA alleles were associated with over 15,000 TCR beta sequences at a false discovery rate of 0.05 in a later analysis.

Receptor amplification or capture employed the immunoSEQ multiplex PCR assay. For the multiplex PCR, a mixture combining 60 forward primers for TCR Vbeta segments and 13 reverse primers for TCR Jbeta segments was used. The CDR3 region of rearranged TCR beta genes was amplified from genomic DNA by a multiplex PCR assay. The amplified TCR beta libraries were sequenced on the Illumina HiSeq System as 87-base-pair reads. The original methods were these. A later analysis counted about 76 million unique TCR beta chains across the 600 to 850 repertoires, and roughly 11 million of these chains were shared by at least two donors. Raw reads were error-corrected and collapsed into unique sequences by a nearest-neighbor algorithm in which closely related sequences were merged to remove PCR and sequencing errors. CDR3 sequences were aligned to IMGT reference sequences to assign V, D and J gene segments. For a sequence to be retained, at least a six-nucleotide match to both a V gene segment and a J gene segment was required. Rearrangements were called productive when the CDR3 lacked stop codons and stayed in frame with V and J; all others were non-productive. CDR3 was defined by IMGT convention, running from the second conserved V-encoded cysteine to the conserved J-encoded phenylalanine. The earlier analysis of roughly 590 of the donors excluded any sequence lacking an unambiguous match to a single V gene segment. In an earlier analysis of some 590 of the donors, a V segment was called functional when productive rearrangements were above 56.7%, and segregating when the standard deviation between donors exceeded 5%. A statistical classification framework was built to diagnose cytomegalovirus status from the catalog of TCR beta chain sequences. In a later analysis, TCR nucleotide sequences were compared against IMGT/GENE-DB human TR gene sequences so that V and J genes could be assigned. A later analysis assigned CDR3 sequences and most-parsimonious VDJ recombination scenarios with the TCRdist pipeline. A later analysis defined each TCR beta chain by its CDR3 amino acid sequence plus V-gene family, and excluded reads lacking a unique V-gene family. To address suspected cross-contamination and a sequencing artifact, a later analysis removed approximately 590 highly shared, low-generation-probability nucleotide sequences. In a later analysis, a clonal expansion index was calculated for each public chain from normalized within-repertoire ranks of inferred template counts. Generation probabilities in a later analysis came from a VDJ recombination model fitted to out-of-frame rearrangements, and those results were checked against IGoR. In a later analysis, hypergeometric tests were used to score TCR-TCR, TCR-HLA and TCR-CMV co-occurrence, with a repertoire-size bias correction applied to TCR pairs. False discovery rates were estimated in a later analysis by permuting HLA or CMV assignments 20 times. In a later analysis, co-occurring TCRs were grouped using DBSCAN, with TCRdist sequence similarity added in when clustering inside HLA-allele-positive subsets. For co-occurrence clustering, repertoires with fewer than 30,000 or more than 120,000 public chains were excluded, along with five repertoires with anomalous nucleotide sharing. TCRdb took over this immuneACCESS table, retaining in-frame rearrangements with V and J assigned. Such tables are incomplete; in checked studies, under half of the missing clones stem from an unresolved V gene, and the remainder is unexplained. Clone size and the V and J calls come from that table; the DNA yielded D and trimming. This sample comprises 60,000 to 100,000 clones, 78% of them detected only once. Roughly 1.5% of the sample lies in the top ten.

The cohort was made up of 500 to 850 healthy bone marrow donors. At the time of sampling, every cohort member was nominally healthy, though immune exposures that went unrecorded were likely present. The donor was CMV seronegative and belonged to the group of over 300 seronegative cohort members. Each donor provided a peripheral blood sample, and peripheral blood mononuclear cells were used for TCR beta sequencing. The Qiagen DNeasy Blood Extraction Kit was used to extract genomic DNA from the blood cell samples. Including cysteine and phenylalanine, the CDR3 has 13 amino acids. The read is trimmed to its CDR3 DNA, 39 bases read in frame from base 1. The junction shows trimming of 0 bases on V and 1 base on J, plus 3 bases between the germline ends. The germline V gene supplies CDR1 SGHTA and CDR2 FQGTGA. To note about this clone: It lacks a known antigen. No quality values exist for individual bases; no much larger clone is one base distant.

The sequencing sample was made of PBMCs. The sequence was collected from a man aged 35-49 years in good health and CMV-seronegative. This receptor chain uses TRBV7-3 and TRBJ2-5, with the D gene uncertain. The bases read TGTGCCAGCAGCTTAACGGCCCAAGAGACCCAGTACTTC. Its translation is CASSLTAQETQYF.